This TCR beta chain stems from a study of CD8 T cells in Susac syndrome. CDR3 size: 14 residues. Trimming cost V 0 bases and J 5 bases, with 11 bases left between them. Per the germline V gene, CDR1 is KGHSY and CDR2 is FQNENV. This clonotype was seen a handful of times. A quantity of about 0.45 to 1 ug RNA underwent reverse transcription using random hexamers. The authors amplified TCR beta CDR3 across 54 Vbeta and 13 Jbeta using immunoSEQ multiplex PCR. Using its own MiXCR run on the immunoSEQ multiplex PCR reads, TCRdb lists one record per CDR3 protein. The top ten clones hold under 0.15% of a sample with over 350,000 distinct CDR3 sequences, 85% of them seen once.

V gene TRBV16 combines with J gene TRBJ2-7; possible D gene TRBD1, 6 bases. Sequencing was done on a sample of CD8+ T cells from PBMCs. The TCR originated in a human donor with multiple sclerosis. The CDR3: CASSQSGQYHEQYF. Written as DNA, the CDR3 is TGTGCCAGCAGCCAATCAGGACAGTACCACGAGCAGTACTTC. Supplemented by reference TRBV16 and TRBJ2-7, the full variable domain reads GEEVAQTPKHLVRGEGQKAKLYCAPIKGHSYVFWYQQVLKNEFKFLISFQNENVFDETGMPKERFSAKCLPNSPCSLEIQATKLEDSAVYFCASSQSGQYHEQYFGPGTRLTVT.